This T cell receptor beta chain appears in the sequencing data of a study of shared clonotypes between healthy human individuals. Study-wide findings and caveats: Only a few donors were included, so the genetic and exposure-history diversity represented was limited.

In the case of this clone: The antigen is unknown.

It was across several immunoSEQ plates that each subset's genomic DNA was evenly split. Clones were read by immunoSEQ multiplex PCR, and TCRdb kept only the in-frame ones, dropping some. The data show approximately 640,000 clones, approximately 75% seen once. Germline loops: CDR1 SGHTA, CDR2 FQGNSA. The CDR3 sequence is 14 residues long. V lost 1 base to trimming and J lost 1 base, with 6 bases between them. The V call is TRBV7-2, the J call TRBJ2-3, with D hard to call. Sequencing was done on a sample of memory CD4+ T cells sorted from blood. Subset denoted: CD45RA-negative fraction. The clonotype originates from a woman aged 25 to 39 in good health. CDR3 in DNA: TGTGCCAGCAGCTTAGAGGTCGGCACAGATACGCAGTATTTT. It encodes CASSLEVGTDTQYF.